These 21 T cell receptor beta chains originate from one sample sequenced in a study of tumor and adjacent non-tumor tissue in lung cancer. The library came from three nested PCR rounds adapted from ARM-PCR protocols. TCRdb fed the multiplex PCR reads into MiXCR, producing one record per CDR3 protein. The sample records some 100,000 distinct CDR3 sequences, 65% being singletons. This sample's RNA came from whole unsorted tissue. This non-tumor lung sample came from over 3 cm beyond the tumor edge. The specimen was distant non-tumor lung tissue. These receptor sequences come from a man aged 25-45 years with non-small cell lung cancer.

This clonotype was counted at least ten times. The rearrangement uses TRBV5-4 and TRBJ2-7, with 10 positions matching TRBD2. V lost 0 bases, J lost 2 bases, and 5 bases stayed unmatched. This CDR3 is built from 16 residues. Germline CDR1 reads SGHNT; CDR2 reads YYREEE (reference sequence). DNA for the CDR3: TGTGCCAGCAGCTTGGCCCTAGCGGGGGTCCCCTACGAGCAGTACTTC. Translating gives CASSLALAGVPYEQYF.

With regard to this clonotype: A junction end diverges from the germline sequence, so it may reflect a read error. The chain has TRBV6-5 and TRBJ2-3; unclear D gene. Germline V lookup: CDR1 MNHEY, CDR2 SVGAGI. CDR3 length equals 12 residues. DNA of the CDR3: TGTGCCAGCAGTTACTCGCTCGTTACGCACTATTTT. The encoded protein is CASSYSLVTHYF.

This clonotype was found a few times. The chain recombines TRBV11-3 with TRBJ2-3, with TRBD1 identical over 10 bases. This CDR3 region has 16 residues. The V gene end was trimmed by 4 bases and the J gene end by 11 bases; junction bases not matched to a gene: 15. In germline, CDR1 is SGHNT, CDR2 YENEEA. CDR3 nucleotide sequence: TGTGCCAGCAGCTCGGATGTGGGACAGGGGCGCGGTAAGCAGTATTTT. Translation: CASSSDVGQGRGKQYF.

This clonotype has a single count. The V call is TRBV18, the J call TRBJ2-7; D is ambiguous. The CDR3 has 15 amino acids. Looked up from germline, CDR1 is KGHSH and CDR2 is LQKENI. V lost 0 bases and J lost 2, with 11 bases in between. The DNA for the CDR3 is TGTGCCAGCTCACCACCTCGCTCGGAGACCTACGAGCAGTACTTC. This encodes CASSPPRSETYEQYF.

This clonotype was recorded many times. The chain recombines TRBV20-1 with TRBJ2-1; TRBD2 aligns across 11 bases. The germline V gene has CDR1 DFQATT and CDR2 SNEGSKA (reference sequence). J lost 4 bases, V lost 5 bases, and 4 bases had no gene match. This CDR3 has 14 amino acids. This chain's CDR3 is CSARTSGGYNEQFF. The CDR3 DNA reads TGCAGTGCTCGTACTAGCGGGGGTTACAATGAGCAGTTCTTC.

Notes on this clonotype: It may be a read error: a sequence one base away is much more abundant. V gene TRBV5-1 combines with J gene TRBJ2-3; D gene uncertain. This CDR3 comprises 14 residues. The germline CDR1 and CDR2 sequences are SGHRS and YFSETQ. CDR3 sequence: CPSSSAIEIDTQYF. In DNA, the CDR3 is TGCCCCAGCAGCTCCGCCATTGAGATCGATACGCAGTATTTT.

This sequence joins TRBV12-3 or TRBV12-4 and TRBJ2-1; TRBD1 agrees at 8 bases. V trimming: 5 bases; J trimming: 4 bases; junction bases outside the gene matches: 7. There are 15 residues in the CDR3. The CDR3 DNA reads as TGTGCCAGCAGTCTCGACGACAGGGGTTACAATGAGCAGTTCTTC. It is translated as CASSLDDRGYNEQFF.

Comment on this clonotype: This CDR3 fails to terminate in the conserved phenylalanine or tryptophan, so it likely reflects a read error. This chain links TRBV6-6 with TRBJ2-7, with TRBD1 matching 7 bases. This CDR3 has 13 residues. Trimming removed 8 bases from V and 9 bases from J; junction bases left unmatched: 13. The germline CDR1 and CDR2 sequences are MNHNY and SVGAGI (reference sequence). CDR3 in amino acids: CASHRDSAYWQYL. CDR3 DNA sequence: TGTGCCAGCCACCGGGACAGCGCCTACTGGCAGTACCTC.

Details on this clonotype: Likely a read error: the CDR3 ends without its conserved phenylalanine or tryptophan. The chain links TRBV14 to TRBJ1-2; D is unclear. The V and J ends lost 1 base and 8 bases respectively, with 17 bases between them. This CDR3 has 15 amino acids. Germline CDR1 is SGHDN and CDR2 is FVKESK. The CDR3 DNA is TGTGCCAGCAGCCAAGTTATTGGTGCGGGAGGCGGCTACACCTCC. Translation: CASSQVIGAGGGYTS.

This clonotype appeared a few times. The chain links TRBV11-2 to TRBJ2-1; 10 bases align to TRBD2. This CDR3 has 19 residues. The V segment lost 3 bases and the J segment 5 bases; nucleotides outside the gene matches: 16. CDR1 SGHAT and CDR2 FQNNGV come from the germline V gene. CDR3 nucleotide sequence: TGTGCCAGCAGCTTGGTTAGCAGCGGGAGGGCTCTATGGGACAATGAGCAGTTCTTC. As protein: CASSLVSSGRALWDNEQFF.

The CDR3 loop reads CASSSWTGRSYNEQFF. CDR3 coding DNA: TGTGCCAGCAGCTCCTGGACAGGGCGGTCCTACAATGAGCAGTTCTTC. The chain carries TRBV11-2 and TRBJ2-1, with 8 positions matching TRBD1. Germline V CDR1 and CDR2: SGHAT, FQNNGV. This CDR3 comprises 16 residues. The ends lost 4 bases at V and 1 base at J; junction bases unmatched: 6.

As regards this clonotype: Sequence at one end of the junction differs from germline and may be a read error. The rearrangement joins TRBV29-1 to TRBJ1-1; D may be TRBD1 (5 bases). The CDR3 length is 12 residues. In germline, CDR1 is SQVTM, CDR2 ANQGSEA. CDR3 coding DNA: TGTAGCGTTGAGCCAGTGCGGAGGGGAGCTTTCTTT. This translates into CSVEPVRRGAFF.

Points on this clonotype: Possible read error: a much larger clone is one base away. The genes are TRBV6-6 and TRBJ1-4, with TRBD1 matching over 8 bases. The CDR3 has 16 residues. Germline-derived CDR1 and CDR2 are MNHNY and SVGAGI (reference sequence). The CDR3 sequence is CASRPPQGAGNEKVFF. For the CDR3, the DNA is TGTGCCAGCAGACCCCCGCAGGGGGCCGGTAATGAAAAAGTGTTTTTT.

For this clonotype: Compared with germline, one end of the junction differs, possibly owing to a read error. This chain uses TRBV6-2 or TRBV6-3 with TRBJ2-1; TRBD1 agrees at 9 bases. Germline CDR1 is MNHEY and CDR2 is SVGEGT. The CDR3 length is 20 residues. CDR3 DNA: TGTGACAGCAATTACTCGACGGGACAGGGCTACCTAAGCTCCTACAATGAGCTGTTCTTC. Protein product: CDSNYSTGQGYLSSYNELFF.

This clonotype was observed a few times. The conserved phenylalanine or tryptophan is not found at the CDR3 terminus, so this likely reflects a read error. In nucleotides, the CDR3 is TGCAGTGCTACCCGACTAGCGGGAGGCACGCAGTATCTT. Translation gives CSATRLAGGTQYL. The V and J genes are TRBV20-1 and TRBJ2-3; 13 bases are shared with TRBD2. Germline trimming cut 4 bases from V and 9 bases from J; bases unmatched to any gene: 4. The CDR3 sequence is 13 residues long. Germline V lookup: CDR1 DFQATT, CDR2 SNEGSKA (reference sequence).

Regarding this clonotype: This CDR3 is missing its conserved last phenylalanine or tryptophan, likely due to a read error. The chain combines TRBV19 with TRBJ1-1; no clear D gene. Per the germline V gene, CDR1 is LNHDA and CDR2 is SQIVND (reference sequence). This CDR3 has 14 residues. The CDR3 reads CVSTLGRGNTEAFL. The CDR3 DNA reads TGTGTCAGTACTCTAGGCAGAGGGAACACTGAAGCTTTCCTT.

The gene calls are TRBV11-2 and TRBJ2-1; the D gene could be TRBD1 or TRBD2 (5 bases each). Between the trimmed V and J ends, which lost 5 bases and 6 bases, there was a span of 14 bases. Germline CDR1 is SGHAT and CDR2 is FQNNGV. The CDR3 sequence is 14 residues long. This CDR3 reads CASSQGVDRNEQFF. The CDR3 nucleotides are TGTGCCAGCAGCCAGGGAGTAGATCGCAATGAGCAGTTCTTC.

Comment on this clonotype: The junction shows a germline mismatch at one end, possibly a read error. The CDR3 region is CGVEGPQRATDTQYF. The CDR3 coding sequence is TGCGGCGTTGAAGGTCCCCAGCGGGCCACAGATACGCAGTATTTT. The chain carries TRBV29-1 and TRBJ2-3; D might be TRBD2 (6 bases). CDR1 and CDR2 (germline): SQVTM, ANQGSEA. The CDR3 is 15 amino acids.

This clonotype has only one observation. At one of its ends the junction is not consistent with the germline gene, which may arise from a read error. The chain links TRBV11-2 to TRBJ2-1, with 9 bases matching TRBD2. Germline CDR1 SGHAT, CDR2 FQNNGV. The CDR3 contains 16 residues. This chain's CDR3 is CASSHLLAGNENGQFF. In nucleotides, the CDR3 is TGTGCCAGCAGTCATCTCCTAGCGGGAAATGAGAATGGGCAGTTCTTC.

Only one count was recorded for this clonotype. The chain couples TRBV7-8 to TRBJ2-1; 8 bases fit TRBD1. Germline V lookup: CDR1 SGHVS, CDR2 FQNEAQ. This CDR3 has 16 residues. V shed 5 bases and J 1 base; nucleotides not matched to a gene: 7. CDR3 protein: CASSIDRGWSYNEQFF. In nucleotides, the CDR3 is TGTGCCAGCAGCATTGACAGGGGTTGGTCCTACAATGAGCAGTTCTTC.

The chain links TRBV6-6 to TRBJ1-4; D not resolved. Germline V gene sequence: CDR1 MNHNY, CDR2 SVGAGI (reference sequence). This CDR3 region has 15 residues. CDR3 residues: CTNSYSIGSGEKLFF. CDR3 nucleotides: TGTACCAACAGTTACTCGATAGGGTCTGGGGAAAAACTGTTTTTT.